The T cell receptor (beta chain) described here comes from a study of cytomegalovirus exposure and HLA in healthy donors. Study at large: The early release's HLA-typed donors yielded approximately 85 million unique TCRs. Study results and caveats: Previous analysis showed most TCR beta V segments were productive about 90% or about 30% of the time. Likely technical artifact: a cluster of highly shared sequence variants. Researchers had no immune exposure information except CMV serostatus available.

Worth noting for this clone: Its cognate antigen is unknown.

PCR primers comprised 60 Vbeta and 13 Jbeta primers. Only in-frame clones appear in the TCRdb table, and some are missing; sequencing was by immunoSEQ multiplex PCR. The sample yields approximately 86,000 clones, 85% seen once. Sequencing was done on a sample of PBMCs. The sequence was collected from a middle-aged man in good health and CMV-seropositive.

The CDR3 DNA follows: TGTGCCAGCAGCTTAGTACAGGGGCTCGCTGGAGATACGCAGTATTTT. Translated: CASSLVQGLAGDTQYF. V is TRBV11-2 and J is TRBJ2-3, with TRBD1 matching 7 bases. Germline loops: CDR1 SGHAT, CDR2 FQNNGV. J was trimmed by 5 bases and V by 1 base; bases with no gene match: 9. This CDR3 is built from 16 residues.